One and the same sample provided the 9 T cell receptor beta chains below, sequenced in a study of neurological immune-mediated disorders. TCRdb re-analysed the 5' RACE reads in MiXCR, keeping a single row per CDR3 protein. The data show about 36,000 distinct CDR3 sequences, approximately 10% seen once. The sequenced sample consisted of PBMCs. All receptors derive from a woman in her twenties or thirties with HTLV-1-associated myelopathy (HAM/TSP).

This clonotype was found many times. V and J are TRBV7-9 and TRBJ2-2; 7 bases fit TRBD1. Germline CDR1 SEHNR, CDR2 FQNEAQ (reference sequence). V lost 4 bases and J lost 0; bases outside the gene matches: 5. This CDR3 contains 16 residues. The CDR3 nucleotides are TGTGCCAGCAGCTCCATCGACAGGGCGAACACCGGGGAGCTGTTTTTT. Protein: CASSSIDRANTGELFF.

In its sample, this clonotype was seen many times. This rearrangement joins TRBV5-1 to TRBJ2-1, with 16 bases fitting TRBD2. CDR1 and CDR2 (germline): SGHRS, YFSETQ. The CDR3 runs 17 residues. Trimming at V came to 0 bases and at J to 9 bases, leaving 6 bases not matched to a gene. CDR3 nucleotide sequence: TGCGCCAGCAGCTTGGTCGGGACTAGCGGGGGGGCCGCTGAGCAGTTCTTC. This translates into CASSLVGTSGGAAEQFF.

This clonotype has a count of ten or more. V usage is TRBV2 and J usage is TRBJ1-2; D not resolved. The ends were cut back, 5 bases at V and 2 bases at J, with 9 bases in the middle. The germline V gene has CDR1 SNHLY and CDR2 FYNNEI. The CDR3 has 13 amino acids. This CDR3 reads CASSTQENYGYTF. In DNA, the CDR3 is TGTGCCAGCAGTACCCAGGAGAACTATGGCTACACCTTC.

This clonotype was found many times. CDR3 bases: TGTGCCAGCAGCCCGGGACGAGAGACCCAGTACTTC. Translating it yields CASSPGRETQYF. V usage is TRBV27 and J usage is TRBJ2-5, with D perhaps assigned TRBD1 or TRBD2 (5 bases each). Germline CDR1 is MNHEY and CDR2 is SMNVEV (reference sequence). The CDR3 spans 12 residues. The germline V and J ends were trimmed by 6 bases and 4 bases, with 9 bases remaining between them.

This clonotype was recorded at least ten times. V and J are TRBV6-2 or TRBV6-3 and TRBJ2-3; either TRBD1 or TRBD2 may supply D (5 bases each). Per the germline V gene, CDR1 is MNHEY and CDR2 is SVGEGT. V gave up 2 bases and J gave up 2 bases, with 8 bases separating them. The CDR3 has 14 amino acids. The DNA for the CDR3 is TGTGCCAGCAGTTACGGGACCCACACAGATACGCAGTATTTT. As protein: CASSYGTHTDTQYF.

This clonotype was seen at least ten times. Here the CDR3 DNA reads TGCAGTGCTAGAGATCCACATGGGGGGCCGGACACCGGGGAGCTGTTTTTT. Its protein product is CSARDPHGGPDTGELFF. The chain carries TRBV20-1 and TRBJ2-2; the D call may be TRBD1 or TRBD2 (6 bases each). This CDR3 contains 17 residues. Trimming removed 0 bases at V and 3 bases at J, with 17 bases between. Germline CDR1 reads DFQATT; CDR2 reads SNEGSKA (reference sequence).

In this sample, this clonotype turned up a few times. V gene TRBV10-3 combines with J gene TRBJ1-1; D call uncertain. V was pared by 6 bases and J by 1 base, with 12 bases between. The CDR3 runs 14 residues. From germline, CDR1 is ENHRY and CDR2 SYGVKD. CDR3 sequence reads: CAISPDGANTEAFF. In DNA form, the CDR3 reads TGTGCCATCAGCCCGGACGGAGCGAACACTGAAGCTTTCTTT.

This clonotype was observed many times. This chain joins TRBV29-1 and TRBJ2-6, with 7 bases matching TRBD1. The CDR3 extends over 16 amino acids. Germline V gene data show CDR1 as SQVTM and CDR2 as ANQGSEA. The junction had 8 bases not matched to a gene; V was cut back by 5 bases and J by 1 base. This CDR3 is CSVLRQGHSGANVLTF. The DNA for the CDR3 is TGCAGCGTTTTGAGACAGGGACATTCTGGGGCCAACGTCCTGACTTTC.

This clonotype was seen many times. J is TRBJ1-1 and V is TRBV11-3; D remains ambiguous. This CDR3 is built from 14 residues. The germline V gene has CDR1 SGHNT and CDR2 YENEEA. The V end was cut by 5 bases, the J end by 0 bases, with 10 bases between. This chain's CDR3 is CASSPRGMNTEAFF. DNA for the CDR3: TGTGCCAGCAGCCCGCGGGGTATGAACACTGAAGCTTTCTTT. The entire variable domain, with the rest obtained from reference TRBV11-3 and TRBJ1-1, is as follows: EAGVVQSPRYKIIEKKQPVAFWCNPISGHNTLYWYLQNLGQGPELLIRYENEEAVDDSQLPKDRFSAERLKGVDSTLKIQPAELGDSAVYLCASSPRGMNTEAFFGQGTRLTVV.